This T cell receptor (beta chain) emerged from a study of blood T cell repertoires in COVID-19. Turning to the study itself: Donors in the United States, Italy and Spain gave samples during acute or convalescent COVID-19. In each case, the material was cDNA or gDNA derived from T cells, B-cell-depleted T cells, or PBMCs.

Trimming shortened V by 1 base and J by 4 bases, and 5 bases separated the two germline ends. Germline loops: CDR1 SEHNR, CDR2 FQNEAQ (reference sequence). There are 12 residues in the CDR3. Original processing methods: Reference gene primer amplification in the assay estimated nucleated cell counts. This table comes from immunoSEQ multiplex PCR, and its TCRdb copy is limited to in-frame clones, with some not included. That table supplies the V and J calls and clone size; D and trimming were determined from the DNA. Of about 98,000 clones in the sample, around 84% were seen once. Sequencing used peripheral blood. V and J are TRBV7-9 and TRBJ2-7, with unresolved D. The source of this sequence is a man aged 45-65 years with active or convalescent COVID-19. CDR3 nucleotides: TGTGCCAGCAGCTTAGAGGAGTACGAGCAGTACTTC. It yields the protein CASSLEEYEQYF. Full variable domain (remainder filled in from reference TRBV7-9 and TRBJ2-7): DTGVSQNPRHKITKRGQNVTFRCDPISEHNRLYWYRQTLGQGPEFLTYFQNEAQLEKSRLLSDRFSAERPKGSFSTLEIQRTEQGDSAMYLCASSLEEYEQYFGPGTRLTVT.